These T cell receptor beta chains were read from a single sample in a study of blood T cell repertoires in COVID-19. TCRdb's table, derived via immunoSEQ multiplex PCR, lists solely in-frame clones and lacks some. The sample contains about 92,000 clones, approximately 85% of which appear only once. What was sequenced was peripheral blood. The receptor set was obtained from a human donor in a cohort sampled during active COVID-19. CDR3s include the opening cysteine and the closing phenylalanine or tryptophan. The D gene is left open where the match is weak. Expanded clones are given a class, and other clones once, few, many or no size at all.

NA	TRBV28	NA	TRBJ2-5	CASSFRSSQETQYF	TGTGCCAGCAGTTTCCGGTCTTCTCAAGAGACCCAGTACTTC
TRBD1	TRBV5-6	NA	TRBJ2-5	CASSLGGQKETQYF	TGTGCCAGCAGCTTGGGGGGACAGAAAGAGACCCAGTACTTC
TRBD1	TRBV2	NA	TRBJ1-2	CASGTELSGYTF	TGTGCCAGCGGGACAGAGCTTAGCGGCTACACCTTC
NA	TRBV7-2	NA	TRBJ2-7	CASSLTIRQASYEQYF	TGTGCCAGCAGCCTTACGATTCGACAGGCCTCCTACGAGCAGTACTTC
TRBD1	TRBV4-3	NA	TRBJ1-4	CASSSRTGSTNEKLFF	TGCGCCAGCAGCTCACGGACAGGTTCAACTAATGAAAAACTGTTTTTT
TRBD2	TRBV7-2	NA	TRBJ2-5	CASSEDGGGAKTQYF	TGTGCCAGCAGCGAGGATGGCGGGGGGGCGAAGACCCAGTACTTC
NA	TRBV5-1	NA	TRBJ1-3	CASSVSGERNTIYF	TGCGCCAGCAGCGTCAGCGGGGAGAGAAACACCATATATTTT
TRBD2	TRBV4-1	NA	TRBJ2-3	CASSQGFTGGADTQYF	TGCGCCAGCAGCCAAGGATTTACGGGGGGAGCAGATACGCAGTATTTT
TRBD2	TRBV15	NA	TRBJ2-5	CATSRVGSGDPYQETQYF	TGTGCCACCAGCAGAGTGGGGAGCGGGGACCCGTACCAAGAGACCCAGTACTTC
NA	TRBV7-3	once	TRBJ2-3	CASSRLGTDTQYF	TGTGCCAGCAGCCGACTAGGCACAGATACGCAGTATTTT
NA	TRBV2	NA	TRBJ1-1	CASTPGWKVEAFF	TGTGCCAGCACCCCAGGGTGGAAAGTTGAAGCTTTCTTT
TRBD1	TRBV6-5	once	TRBJ2-7	CASSSRDSAYEQYF	TGTGCCAGCAGTTCTCGGGACAGTGCCTACGAGCAGTACTTC
TRBD1	TRBV9	NA	TRBJ2-1	CASDPGTGGNEQFF	TGTGCCAGCGACCCGGGGACAGGCGGGAATGAGCAGTTCTTC
NA	TRBV6-5	NA	TRBJ2-1	CASNIAAYNEQFF	TGTGCCAGCAACATAGCGGCTTACAATGAGCAGTTCTTC